Following are 13 T cell receptor beta chains from one sample sequenced in a study of blood T cell repertoires in COVID-19 (dated by TCRdb to the early 2020s). The library was built by means of the immunoSEQ multiplex PCR assay. The clones in this table, taken by TCRdb from immuneACCESS, are in-frame only. Not every clone is retained; where verified, under half of the shortfall comes from an unresolved V gene, and the cause of the rest is unknown. The sample includes about 200,000 clones, with approximately 84% observed a single time. The ten largest clones represent roughly 7% of the sample. Sequenced material: PBMCs or T cells enriched from blood (not recorded which). The origin of the receptors is a middle-aged man who had recovered from COVID-19.

The chain combines TRBV7-2 with TRBJ2-3; TRBD2 matches 11 bases. The germline V gene has CDR1 SGHTA and CDR2 FQGNSA. V gave up 3 bases and J gave up 5 bases; unmatched junction bases: 4. The CDR3 consists of 15 residues. In DNA form, the CDR3 reads TGTGCCAGCAGCTTTAGCGGGGGGGCTAGAGATACGCAGTATTTT. Translating gives CASSFSGGARDTQYF.

The gene calls are TRBV6-5 and TRBJ2-2, with a possible D match to TRBD2 (6 bases). The CDR3 covers 14 residues. The germline CDR1 and CDR2 sequences are MNHEY and SVGAGI. V gave up 6 bases and J gave up 5 bases, with 13 bases separating them. CDR3 bases: TGTGCCAGCAGGGTCGAAGGAGGGACCGGGGAGCTGTTTTTT. This codes for CASRVEGGTGELFF.

The chain combines TRBV5-8 with TRBJ1-2; TRBD1 aligns across 9 bases. CDR1 and CDR2 from the germline V gene are SGHTS and YDEGEE. The CDR3 is 14 residues long. Trimming removed 3 bases from V and 2 bases from J; junction bases left unmatched: 2. CDR3 sequence: CASSWGQGNYGYTF. The CDR3 DNA is TGTGCCAGCAGCTGGGGACAGGGAAACTATGGCTACACCTTC.

CDR3 DNA: TGTGCCAGCAGTTACTCCCCCAGTTATGGCTACACCTTC. Its translation: CASSYSPSYGYTF. The V gene is TRBV6-5, the J gene TRBJ1-2; D ambiguous. Trimming took 0 bases from V and 5 from J, leaving 7 bases between them. This CDR3 is built from 13 residues. CDR1 and CDR2 from the germline V gene are MNHEY and SVGAGI.

The chain employs TRBV19 and TRBJ2-1; 12 nucleotides align to TRBD2. The length of the CDR3 is 16 residues. V dropped 8 bases and J dropped 7; count of bases not matched to a gene: 12. Germline lookup yields CDR1 LNHDA and CDR2 SQIVND (reference sequence). CDR3 amino acids: CASSSGGVTLGNEQFF. CDR3 nucleotides: TGTGCCAGTTCTAGCGGGGGGGTGACCTTGGGGAATGAGCAGTTCTTC.

The chain uses TRBV4-3 and TRBJ2-7; TRBD1 agrees at 8 bases. The CDR3 consists of 15 residues. V lost 3 bases to trimming and J lost 4 bases; unmatched junction nucleotides: 8. The germline CDR1 and CDR2 sequences are LGHNA and YSLEER. CDR3 region: CASSQGGTGGYEQYF. The CDR3 DNA reads as TGCGCCAGCAGCCAGGGTGGGACAGGAGGGTACGAGCAGTACTTC.

V is TRBV10-2 and J is TRBJ1-2; the D is unclear. This CDR3 is built from 13 residues. Germline CDR1 and CDR2: WSHSY and SAAADI. The germline V and J ends were trimmed by 1 base and 5 bases, with 8 bases remaining between them. CDR3 DNA sequence: TGCGCCAGCAGTGAGTTGGTTGAGTATGGCTACACCTTC. This translates into CASSELVEYGYTF.

The chain employs TRBV3-1 (or the pseudogene TRBV3-2) and TRBJ1-3; D gene ambiguous. This CDR3 contains 19 residues. The V gene's germline CDR1 is LGHDT and CDR2 YNNKEL (reference sequence). The V gene lost 1 base and the J gene lost 0 bases, with 19 bases spanning the gap. CDR3 amino acids: CASSQATRGRPFSGNTIYF. The CDR3 DNA sequence: TGTGCCAGCAGCCAAGCGACGAGAGGAAGGCCTTTCTCTGGAAACACCATATATTTT.

The rearrangement joins TRBV27 to TRBJ2-1; 13 nucleotides agree with TRBD2. CDR3 length: 18 amino acids. From germline, CDR1 is MNHEY and CDR2 SMNVEV (reference sequence). Trimming took 5 bases from V and 0 from J; bases not matched to a gene: 7. Here the CDR3 reads CASSTRTSGGGSYNEQFF. The CDR3 DNA reads TGTGCCAGCAGTACCAGGACTAGCGGGGGCGGCTCCTACAATGAGCAGTTCTTC.

This chain joins TRBV28 and TRBJ1-2; tentative D call: TRBD1 (6 bases). V lost 1 base to trimming and J lost 8 bases, with 23 bases between them. This CDR3 region has 17 residues. Per germline, CDR1 MDHEN and CDR2 SYDVKM. The CDR3 reads CASSLYGASQGQGGYTF. CDR3 sequence (DNA): TGTGCCAGCAGTTTATATGGGGCGAGCCAGGGGCAAGGGGGCTACACCTTC.

The chain couples TRBV4-3 to TRBJ1-3; D is unclear. The V gene's germline CDR1 is LGHNA and CDR2 YSLEER. V shed 0 bases and J shed 2 bases, with 8 bases lying between them. This CDR3 spans 15 amino acids. The DNA of the CDR3 is TGCGCCAGCAGCCAAGATGGTGCAGCTGGAAACACCATATATTTT. It yields the protein CASSQDGAAGNTIYF.

V is TRBV7-2 and J is TRBJ1-5; D uncertain. The CDR3 runs to 14 residues. Germline-derived CDR1 and CDR2 are SGHTA and FQGNSA. V lost 4 bases and J lost 0, with 7 bases in between. The CDR3, as DNA: TGTGCCAGCAGCTCCTACAGTAGCAATCAGCCCCAGCATTTT. This encodes CASSSYSSNQPQHF.

The chain has TRBV24-1 and TRBJ1-2; D call uncertain. CDR3 length: 12 residues. The germline V gene encodes CDR1 KGHDR and CDR2 SFDVKD. With 6 bases removed from V and 0 bases from J, the gap between germline ends came to 4 bases. The CDR3 here is CATSQANYGYTF. The CDR3 DNA is TGTGCCACCAGTCAGGCTAACTATGGCTACACCTTC.